The T cell receptor (beta chain) described here comes from a study of beta chain features in type 1 diabetes. Study information: No age, gender or cell yield differences were seen between patients and healthy donors.

The authors sorted CD4+ naive, central memory, regulatory and stem cell-like memory cells via CD45RO/CCR7/CD25/CD127/CD95/CD27. Every bit of the isolated RNA underwent reverse transcription, so sequencing read expressed TCRB transcripts. The data were produced by immunoSEQ multiplex PCR, yet TCRdb's version contains in-frame clones alone and is incomplete. This repertoire shows over 100,000 clones, 30% to 40% found once; its top ten account for over 0.065%. This clone was detected only a few times. What it binds is not known. Germline CDR1 MDHEN, CDR2 SYDVKM. The length of the CDR3 is 15 residues. With 4 bases removed from V and 0 bases from J, the gap between germline ends came to 12 bases. Broader study findings: Because the template was cDNA, high-expressing cells might be over-represented. For patients and controls alike, PCR might favor shorter templates to the same degree.

The chain employs TRBV28 and TRBJ2-5; D is unresolved. The sequence was obtained from a young woman in good health. Sequencing used stem cell memory CD4+ T cells from blood. The CDR3: CASSWFSLNQETQYF. CDR3 DNA: TGTGCCAGCAGTTGGTTTTCACTTAACCAAGAGACCCAGTACTTC. Complete variable domain (other parts from reference TRBV28 and TRBJ2-5): DVKVTQSSRYLVKRTGEKVFLECVQDMDHENMFWYRQDPGLGLRLIYFSYDVKMKEKGDIPEGYSVSREKKERFSLILESASTNQTSMYLCASSWFSLNQETQYFGPGTRLLVL.